The TCR beta chain under discussion was sequenced for a study of cytomegalovirus exposure and HLA in healthy donors. The primer mix had 60 Vbeta and 13 Jbeta primers. This table comes from immunoSEQ multiplex PCR, and its TCRdb copy is limited to in-frame clones, with some not included. Seen here are just over 200,000 clones, about 81% observed once, and the top ten hold 2.7%. Note on this clone: Its target is not known.

Study-level points and caveats: Later analysis demonstrated an association between a missense DCLRE1C variant and TCR beta V- and J-gene trimming. Highest at DRB1 and lowest at HLA-C, TCR association rates differed among HLA loci in a later analysis. Most sequenced TCRs were rare (though some public TCRs occurred in many donors).

CDR1 MDHEN and CDR2 SYDVKM come from the germline V gene. This CDR3 has 15 residues. Germline trimming cut 6 bases from V and 5 bases from J; bases unmatched to any gene: 10. The source of this sequence is a woman aged 40-49 years in good health and CMV-seronegative. J is TRBJ1-1 and V is TRBV28; 9 bases fit TRBD1. Sequenced material: PBMCs. Written as DNA, the CDR3 is TGTGCCAGCAGCATACAGGACAGGGGCTGGACTGAAGCTTTCTTT. Residues: CASSIQDRGWTEAFF.